These 24 T cell receptor beta chains originate from one sample sequenced in a study of cytotoxic CD8 clonotypes in ibrutinib-treated CLL. Clones were read by immunoSEQ multiplex PCR, and TCRdb kept only the in-frame ones, dropping some. The sample yields more than 200,000 clones, roughly 70% seen once. The source was PBMCs, collected after 24 months of ibrutinib treatment. These TCRs come from a human donor with chronic lymphocytic leukemia.

The chain joins TRBV6-5 to TRBJ1-1; the D gene is possibly TRBD1 (6 bases). The CDR3 contains 15 residues. V was trimmed by 4 bases and J by 0 bases, leaving 12 bases between them. Germline CDR1 reads MNHEY; CDR2 reads SVGAGI. Here the CDR3 DNA reads TGTGCCAGCAGTTCCGCAGGGGCCCTGAACACTGAAGCTTTCTTT. Encoded protein: CASSSAGALNTEAFF.

The rearrangement links TRBV27 to TRBJ2-1; D unresolved. CDR1 and CDR2 (germline): MNHEY, SMNVEV (reference sequence). Trimming left V 7 bases short and J 0 bases short, with 13 bases between. This CDR3 region has 15 residues. In nucleotides, the CDR3 is TGTGCCAGCATGAGAGACCAACGCTCCTACAATGAGCAGTTCTTC. Its translation is CASMRDQRSYNEQFF.

There are a few counts of this clone. This chain joins TRBV5-1 and TRBJ1-5; D not certain. The CDR3 runs to 13 residues. Trimming cost V 0 bases and J 6 bases, with 7 bases left between them. Germline V CDR1 and CDR2: SGHRS, YFSETQ. CDR3: CASSLEGTQPQHF. Written as DNA, the CDR3 is TGCGCCAGCAGCTTGGAGGGAACTCAGCCCCAGCATTTT.

The chain is built from TRBV14 and TRBJ1-4, with TRBD1 matching 8 bases. CDR3 length: 13 amino acids. Germline V gives CDR1 SGHDN, CDR2 FVKESK. V was clipped by 4 bases and J by 10 bases; unmatched bases: 5. CDR3 nucleotide sequence: TGTGCCAGCAGCCGGACAGGGTCGGGAAAACTGTTTTTT. Its translation is CASSRTGSGKLFF.

This chain joins TRBV11-2 and TRBJ1-5; no definite D call. Trimming cost V 1 base and J 5 bases, with 6 bases left between them. CDR3 size: 13 residues. From germline, CDR1 is SGHAT and CDR2 FQNNGV. The CDR3: CASSLGPDQPQHF. The CDR3 bases are TGTGCCAGCAGCTTAGGACCGGATCAGCCCCAGCATTTT.

The V call is TRBV2, the J call TRBJ2-7; no clear D gene. This CDR3 has 11 residues. V lost 5 bases to trimming and J lost 4 bases, with 6 bases between them. Germline V gene lookup returns CDR1 SNHLY and CDR2 FYNNEI. The CDR3 loop reads CASSLDYEQYF. The CDR3 nucleotides read TGTGCCAGCAGTTTAGATTACGAGCAGTACTTC. The full variable domain, rest sourced from reference TRBV2 and TRBJ2-7, is EPEVTQTPSHQVTQMGQEVILRCVPISNHLYFYWYRQILGQKVEFLVSFYNNEISEKSEIFDDQFSVERPDGSNFTLKIRSTKLEDSAMYFCASSLDYEQYFGPGTRLTVT.

The rearrangement uses TRBV19 and TRBJ1-2, with no clear D. The germline gives CDR1 LNHDA, CDR2 SQIVND (reference sequence). Trimming left V 4 bases short and J 4 bases short, with 10 bases between. This CDR3 contains 13 residues. CDR3 DNA: TGTGCCAGTAGTACCAGGAACACCTATGGCTACACCTTC. It translates to CASSTRNTYGYTF.

This clone was counted only a few times. The rearrangement links TRBV7-3 to TRBJ2-7; a weak D match, TRBD2 (6 bases). V gave up 4 bases and J gave up 3 bases, with 22 bases separating them. Germline values: CDR1 SGHTA, CDR2 FQGTGA. This CDR3 is 17 amino acids long. In DNA, the CDR3 is TGTGCCAGCAGCTCCCCAGGAGGGCAGGACCCCCTCTACGAGCAGTACTTC. Amino acid sequence: CASSSPGGQDPLYEQYF.

J is TRBJ1-5 and V is TRBV7-3, with D tentatively TRBD1 (6 bases). CDR3 size: 13 residues. Germline CDR1 reads SGHTA; CDR2 reads FQGTGA. V lost 5 bases to trimming and J lost 3 bases, with 8 bases between them. Written as DNA, the CDR3 is TGTGCCAGCAGCACAGGGTTCAATCAGCCCCAGCATTTT. The encoded protein is CASSTGFNQPQHF.

The rearrangement links TRBV11-1 to TRBJ2-7; 8 bases match TRBD2. The CDR3 is 15 residues long. Germline lookup yields CDR1 SGHAT and CDR2 FQDESV (reference sequence). Trimming at V came to 4 bases and at J to 3 bases, leaving 8 bases not matched to a gene. The CDR3 sequence: CASSYDSGGLYEQYF. The DNA of the CDR3 is TGTGCCAGCAGCTACGACAGCGGGGGCCTCTACGAGCAGTACTTC. Full variable domain (remainder filled in from reference TRBV11-1 and TRBJ2-7): EAEVAQSPRYKITEKSQAVAFWCDPISGHATLYWYRQILGQGPELLVQFQDESVVDDSQLPKDRFSAERLKGVDSTLKIQPAELGDSAMYLCASSYDSGGLYEQYFGPGTRLTVT.

V and J are TRBV19 and TRBJ2-6; weak D call: TRBD1 (5 bases). Germline values: CDR1 LNHDA, CDR2 SQIVND (reference sequence). The CDR3 contains 13 residues. V gave up 7 bases and J gave up 12 bases, with 16 bases separating them. CDR3 sequence: CASTPQGRSVLTF. The CDR3 region has the DNA TGTGCCAGTACCCCCCAGGGTCGATCCGTCCTGACTTTC.

The CDR3 region has the DNA TGTGCCAGCAGCTTAGTTGAGGGAGGACCCCAGTTCTTC. This encodes CASSLVEGGPQFF. The gene calls are TRBV7-8 and TRBJ2-1; D perhaps matches TRBD2 (6 bases). This CDR3 is built from 13 residues. Deletions cut 1 base from V and 13 bases from J, with 14 bases between. Germline assignment: CDR1 SGHVS and CDR2 FQNEAQ.

In this sample, this clone turned up a few times. The genes are TRBV29-1 and TRBJ1-3; 10 bases fit TRBD1. CDR3 size: 15 residues. Trimming cost V 3 bases and J 4 bases; bases outside gene matches: 6. Per the germline V gene, CDR1 is SQVTM and CDR2 is ANQGSEA. CDR3 nucleotide sequence: TGCAGCGTTGAGGGACAGGGGCCCCGCGGAAACACCATATATTTT. Translated: CSVEGQGPRGNTIYF.

This clone was counted a single time. CDR3 sequence: CAWRGGLVLNEQFF. For the CDR3, the DNA is TGTGCCTGGAGAGGGGGACTAGTTTTAAATGAGCAGTTCTTC. V is TRBV30 and J is TRBJ2-1, with 8 bases lining up with TRBD2. CDR1 and CDR2 from the germline V gene are GTSNPN and SVGIG (reference sequence). J lost 7 bases, V lost 3 bases, and 8 bases had no gene match. The CDR3 consists of 14 residues.

This chain links TRBV28 with TRBJ2-1, with 7 bases lining up with TRBD2. The V and J ends lost 6 bases and 0 bases, in that order; junction bases with no gene match: 8. CDR1 is MDHEN and CDR2 is SYDVKM in the germline V gene. The CDR3 sequence is 16 residues long. The CDR3: CASSHYGGSSYNEQFF. The CDR3 DNA is TGTGCCAGCAGCCATTACGGGGGGAGCTCCTACAATGAGCAGTTCTTC.

This rearrangement joins TRBV7-2 to TRBJ2-7, with D tentatively TRBD1 (5 bases). The germline V gene has CDR1 SGHTA and CDR2 FQGNSA. The CDR3 has 14 amino acids. The V and J ends lost 5 bases and 5 bases respectively, with 16 bases between them. The CDR3: CASSPLRARDEQYF. CDR3 nucleotide sequence: TGTGCCAGCAGCCCCCTCAGGGCCCGGGACGAGCAGTACTTC.

This clone was picked up a small number of times. The chain joins TRBV20-1 to TRBJ2-7; perhaps TRBD1 as D (5 bases). The CDR3 loop spans 11 amino acids. CDR1 DFQATT and CDR2 SNEGSKA come from the germline V gene (reference sequence). Trimming took 4 bases from V and 3 from J, leaving 7 bases between them. The CDR3, as DNA: TGCAGTGCTATCGACAGCTACGAGCAGTACTTC. This translates into CSAIDSYEQYF.

This chain connects TRBV6-5 to TRBJ1-4; D is ambiguous. The CDR3 extends over 14 amino acids. Germline V lookup: CDR1 MNHEY, CDR2 SVGAGI. Trimming left V 0 bases short and J 5 bases short, with 7 bases between. The CDR3 loop reads CASSYSGMNEKLFF. The CDR3 DNA sequence: TGTGCCAGCAGTTACTCAGGGATGAATGAAAAACTGTTTTTT.

The chain has TRBV6-5 and TRBJ2-1; D uncertain. V was trimmed by 6 bases and J by 3 bases, leaving 3 bases between them. Germline CDR1 is MNHEY and CDR2 is SVGAGI. This CDR3 comprises 11 residues. CDR3 amino acids: CASRNYNEQFF. For the CDR3, the DNA is TGTGCCAGCAGGAACTACAATGAGCAGTTCTTC.

This clone was found a few times. The V call is TRBV14, the J call TRBJ2-3; no clear D gene. V shed 6 bases and J shed 4 bases, with 8 bases lying between them. Per germline, CDR1 SGHDN and CDR2 FVKESK. The CDR3 extends over 12 amino acids. In DNA, the CDR3 is TGTGCCAGCAGTGGCTCCTCAGATACGCAGTATTTT. Translated, it gives CASSGSSDTQYF.

V is TRBV4-2 and J is TRBJ2-7; 9 nucleotides agree with TRBD1. CDR3 length: 16 amino acids. Germline CDR1 LGHNA, CDR2 YNFKEQ. J lost 0 bases, V lost 2 bases, and 5 bases had no gene match. The CDR3 DNA is TGTGCCAGCAGCCAACCCGGGACAGGGATCTCCTACGAGCAGTACTTC. Residues: CASSQPGTGISYEQYF.

The V gene is TRBV11-2, the J gene TRBJ1-1; D gene unclear. This CDR3 spans 15 amino acids. Germline V gives CDR1 SGHAT, CDR2 FQNNGV. V dropped 5 bases and J dropped 2 bases, with 15 bases sitting between them. CDR3 DNA sequence: TGTGCCAGCAGCGATGCAGCGACCTTAAACACTGAAGCTTTCTTT. As protein: CASSDAATLNTEAFF.

The rearrangement joins TRBV30 to TRBJ2-2; no definite D call. The CDR3 runs 12 residues. V was cut by 5 bases and J by 4 bases, with 8 bases left in between. Per the germline V gene, CDR1 is GTSNPN and CDR2 is SVGIG (reference sequence). The CDR3 here is CAWHLATGELFF. CDR3 DNA: TGTGCCTGGCACCTGGCCACCGGGGAGCTGTTTTTT.

The J gene is TRBJ2-7, the V gene TRBV19, with TRBD1 matching 7 bases. In germline, CDR1 is LNHDA, CDR2 SQIVND (reference sequence). The CDR3 covers 14 residues. With V trimmed by 6 bases and J by 8 bases, 13 bases remained unmatched. CDR3 in DNA: TGTGCCAGTAGGGACGACCAGACAGGGCCTCAGCAGTACTTC. Translation: CASRDDQTGPQQYF.